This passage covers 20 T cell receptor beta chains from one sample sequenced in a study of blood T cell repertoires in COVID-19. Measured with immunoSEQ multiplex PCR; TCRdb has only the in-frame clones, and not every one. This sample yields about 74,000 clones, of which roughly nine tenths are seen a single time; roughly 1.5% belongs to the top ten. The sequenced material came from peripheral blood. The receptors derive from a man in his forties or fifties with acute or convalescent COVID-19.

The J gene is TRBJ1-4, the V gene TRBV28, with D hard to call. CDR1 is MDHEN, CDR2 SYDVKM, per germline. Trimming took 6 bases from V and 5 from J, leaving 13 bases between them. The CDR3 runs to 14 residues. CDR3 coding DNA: TGTGCCAGCAGCCACCGAGTCGCCAATGAAAAACTGTTTTTT. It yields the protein CASSHRVANEKLFF.

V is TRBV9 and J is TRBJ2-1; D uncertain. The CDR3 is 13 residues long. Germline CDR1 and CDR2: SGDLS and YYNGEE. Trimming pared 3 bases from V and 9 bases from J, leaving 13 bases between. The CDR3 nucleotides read TGTGCCAGCAGCGAACTGAGGTCCAGTGAGCAGTTCTTC. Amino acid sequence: CASSELRSSEQFF.

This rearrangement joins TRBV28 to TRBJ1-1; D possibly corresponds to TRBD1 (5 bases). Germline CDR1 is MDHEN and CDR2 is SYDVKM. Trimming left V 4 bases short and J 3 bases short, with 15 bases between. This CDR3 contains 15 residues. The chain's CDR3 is CASSSAGRGYTEAFF. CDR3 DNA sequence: TGTGCCAGCAGTTCCGCGGGCCGGGGGTACACTGAAGCTTTCTTT.

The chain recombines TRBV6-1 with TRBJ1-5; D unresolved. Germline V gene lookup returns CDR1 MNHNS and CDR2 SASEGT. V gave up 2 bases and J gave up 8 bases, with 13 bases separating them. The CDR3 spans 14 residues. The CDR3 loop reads CASSEMGIKEPQHF. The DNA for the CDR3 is TGTGCCAGCAGTGAAATGGGCATCAAGGAGCCCCAGCATTTT.

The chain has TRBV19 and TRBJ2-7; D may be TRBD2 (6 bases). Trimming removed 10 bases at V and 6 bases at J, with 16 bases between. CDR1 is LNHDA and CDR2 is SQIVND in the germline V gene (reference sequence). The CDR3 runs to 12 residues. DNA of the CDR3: TGTGCCACCAGACCTCAGGGAGGCGAGCAGTACTTC. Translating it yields CATRPQGGEQYF.

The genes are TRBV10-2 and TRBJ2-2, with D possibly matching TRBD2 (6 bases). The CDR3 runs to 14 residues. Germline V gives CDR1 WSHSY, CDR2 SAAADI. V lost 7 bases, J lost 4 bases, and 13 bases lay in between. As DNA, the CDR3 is TGCGCCAGCACCAAGGGGAGGCTCACCGGGGAGCTGTTTTTT. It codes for CASTKGRLTGELFF.

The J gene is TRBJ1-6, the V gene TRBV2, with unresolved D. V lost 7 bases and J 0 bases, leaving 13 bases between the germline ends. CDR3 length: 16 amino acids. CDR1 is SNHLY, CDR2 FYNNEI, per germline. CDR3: CASMDAGGSYNSPLHF. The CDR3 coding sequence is TGTGCCAGCATGGATGCGGGAGGCTCCTATAATTCACCCCTCCACTTT.

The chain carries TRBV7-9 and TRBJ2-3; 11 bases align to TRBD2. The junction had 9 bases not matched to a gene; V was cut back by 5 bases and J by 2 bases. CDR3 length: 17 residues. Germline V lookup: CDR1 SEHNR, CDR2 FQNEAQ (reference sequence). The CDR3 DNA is TGTGCCAGCAGCCCCTGGGGACTAGCGGAATACACAGATACGCAGTATTTT. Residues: CASSPWGLAEYTDTQYF. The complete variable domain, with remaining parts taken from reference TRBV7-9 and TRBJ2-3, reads DTGVSQNPRHKITKRGQNVTFRCDPISEHNRLYWYRQTLGQGPEFLTYFQNEAQLEKSRLLSDRFSAERPKGSFSTLEIQRTEQGDSAMYLCASSPWGLAEYTDTQYFGPGTRLTVL.

The CDR3 spells CASSTGTGLLYEKLFF. CDR3 coding DNA: TGTGCCAGTAGTACCGGGACAGGGCTCTTATACGAAAAACTGTTTTTT. This rearrangement joins TRBV19 to TRBJ1-4; 9 bases map to TRBD1. The length of the CDR3 is 16 residues. V was clipped by 4 bases and J by 8 bases; unmatched bases: 11. Germline V gives CDR1 LNHDA, CDR2 SQIVND (reference sequence).

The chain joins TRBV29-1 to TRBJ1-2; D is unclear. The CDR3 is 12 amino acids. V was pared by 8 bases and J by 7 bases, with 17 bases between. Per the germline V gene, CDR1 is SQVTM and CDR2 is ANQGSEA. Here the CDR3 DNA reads TGCAGCTCCCGGGGAAGGGCTGGTGGCTACACCTTC. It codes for CSSRGRAGGYTF.

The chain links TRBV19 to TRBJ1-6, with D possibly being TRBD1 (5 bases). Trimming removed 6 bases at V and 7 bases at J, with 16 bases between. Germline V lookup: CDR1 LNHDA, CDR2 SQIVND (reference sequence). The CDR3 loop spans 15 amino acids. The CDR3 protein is CASRSWGERNSPLHF. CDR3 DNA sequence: TGTGCCAGTAGATCCTGGGGGGAGAGAAATTCACCCCTCCACTTT.

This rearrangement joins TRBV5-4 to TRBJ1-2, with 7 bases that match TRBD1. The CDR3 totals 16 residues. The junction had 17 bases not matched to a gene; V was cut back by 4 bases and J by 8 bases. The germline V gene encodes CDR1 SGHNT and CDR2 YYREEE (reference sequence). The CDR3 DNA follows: TGTGCCAGCAGCCTGGGAGGACAGGATCCTATTGGCGGCTACACCTTC. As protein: CASSLGGQDPIGGYTF.

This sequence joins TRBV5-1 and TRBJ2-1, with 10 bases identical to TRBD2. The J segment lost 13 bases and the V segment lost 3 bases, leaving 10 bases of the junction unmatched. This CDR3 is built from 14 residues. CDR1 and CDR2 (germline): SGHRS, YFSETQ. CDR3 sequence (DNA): TGCGCCAGCAGCTCAAGCGGGGGGGCGTTTGATCAGTTCTTC. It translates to CASSSSGGAFDQFF.

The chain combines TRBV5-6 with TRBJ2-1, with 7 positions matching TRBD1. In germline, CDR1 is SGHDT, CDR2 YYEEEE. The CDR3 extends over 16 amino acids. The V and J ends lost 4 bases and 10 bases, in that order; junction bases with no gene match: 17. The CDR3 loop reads CASSARDSPPLSEQFF. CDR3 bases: TGTGCCAGCAGCGCCCGGGACAGCCCACCGTTGTCGGAGCAGTTCTTC. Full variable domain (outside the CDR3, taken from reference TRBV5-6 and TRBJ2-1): DAGVTQSPTHLIKTRGQQVTLRCSPKSGHDTVSWYQQALGQGPQFIFQYYEEEERQRGNFPDRFSGHQFPNYSSELNVNALLLGDSALYLCASSARDSPPLSEQFFGPGTRLTVL.

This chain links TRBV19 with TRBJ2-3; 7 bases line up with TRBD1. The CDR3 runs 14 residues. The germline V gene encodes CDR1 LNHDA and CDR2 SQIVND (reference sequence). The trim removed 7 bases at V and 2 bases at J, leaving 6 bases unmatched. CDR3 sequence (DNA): TGTGCCAGTATGAACAGGGGATTCACAGATACGCAGTATTTT. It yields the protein CASMNRGFTDTQYF. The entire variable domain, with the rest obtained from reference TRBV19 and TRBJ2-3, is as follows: DGGITQSPKYLFRKEGQNVTLSCEQNLNHDAMYWYRQDPGQGLRLIYYSQIVNDFQKGDIAEGYSVSREKKESFPLTVTSAQKNPTAFYLCASMNRGFTDTQYFGPGTRLTVL.

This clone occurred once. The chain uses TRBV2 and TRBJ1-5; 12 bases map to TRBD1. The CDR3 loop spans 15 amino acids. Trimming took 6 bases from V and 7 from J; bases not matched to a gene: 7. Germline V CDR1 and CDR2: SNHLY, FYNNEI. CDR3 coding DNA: TGTGCCAGCAGGGGGACAGGGGGCTTGACCCAGCCCCAGCATTTT. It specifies CASRGTGGLTQPQHF.

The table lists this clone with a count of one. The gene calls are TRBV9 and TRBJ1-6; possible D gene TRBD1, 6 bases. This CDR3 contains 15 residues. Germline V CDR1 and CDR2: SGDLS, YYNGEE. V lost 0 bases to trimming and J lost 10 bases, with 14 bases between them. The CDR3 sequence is CASSVGTGWRSPLHF. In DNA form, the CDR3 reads TGTGCCAGCAGCGTAGGAACAGGGTGGAGGTCACCCCTCCACTTT.

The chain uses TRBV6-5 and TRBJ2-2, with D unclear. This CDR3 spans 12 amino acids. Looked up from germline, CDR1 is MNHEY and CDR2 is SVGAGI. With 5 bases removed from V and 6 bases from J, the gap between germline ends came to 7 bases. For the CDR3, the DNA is TGTGCCAGCAGTACCCCGGCCGGGGAGCTGTTTTTT. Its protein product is CASSTPAGELFF.

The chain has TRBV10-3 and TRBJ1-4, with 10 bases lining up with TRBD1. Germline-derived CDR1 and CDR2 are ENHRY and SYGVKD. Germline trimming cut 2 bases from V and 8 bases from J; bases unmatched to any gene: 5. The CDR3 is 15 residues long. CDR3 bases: TGTGCCATCAGTGAGCGGGACAGGGGTGAAGAAAAACTGTTTTTT. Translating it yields CAISERDRGEEKLFF.

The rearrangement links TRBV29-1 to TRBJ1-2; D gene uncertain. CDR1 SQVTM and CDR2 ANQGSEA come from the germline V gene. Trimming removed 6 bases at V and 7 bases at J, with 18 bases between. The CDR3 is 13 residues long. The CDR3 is CSVFDISGGGYTF. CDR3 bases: TGCAGCGTCTTCGACATAAGTGGAGGTGGCTACACCTTC.